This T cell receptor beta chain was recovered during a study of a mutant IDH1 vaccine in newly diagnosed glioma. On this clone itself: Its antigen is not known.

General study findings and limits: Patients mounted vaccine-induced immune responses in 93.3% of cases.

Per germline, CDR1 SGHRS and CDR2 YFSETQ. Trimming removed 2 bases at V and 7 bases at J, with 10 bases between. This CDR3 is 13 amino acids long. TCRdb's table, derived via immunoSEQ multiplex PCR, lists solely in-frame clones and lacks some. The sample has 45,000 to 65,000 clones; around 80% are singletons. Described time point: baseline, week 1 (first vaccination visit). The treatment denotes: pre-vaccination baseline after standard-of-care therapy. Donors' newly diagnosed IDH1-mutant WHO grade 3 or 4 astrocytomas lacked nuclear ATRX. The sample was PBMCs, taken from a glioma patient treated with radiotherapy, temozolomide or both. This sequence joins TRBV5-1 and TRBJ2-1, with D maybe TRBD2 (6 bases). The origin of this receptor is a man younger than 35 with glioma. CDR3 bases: TGCGCCAGCAGCTTACCTAGCGTAAATGAGCAGTTCTTC. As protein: CASSLPSVNEQFF.